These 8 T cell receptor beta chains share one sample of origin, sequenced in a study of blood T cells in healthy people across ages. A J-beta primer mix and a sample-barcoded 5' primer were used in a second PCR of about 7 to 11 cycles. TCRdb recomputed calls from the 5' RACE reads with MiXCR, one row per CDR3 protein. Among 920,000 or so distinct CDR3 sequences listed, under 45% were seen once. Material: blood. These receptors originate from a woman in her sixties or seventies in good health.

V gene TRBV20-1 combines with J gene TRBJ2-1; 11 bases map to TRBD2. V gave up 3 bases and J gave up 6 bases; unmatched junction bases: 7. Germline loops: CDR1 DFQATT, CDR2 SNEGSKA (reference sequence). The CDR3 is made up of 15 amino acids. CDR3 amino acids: CSARISGRGFNEQFF. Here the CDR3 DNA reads TGCAGTGCTAGGATTAGCGGGAGGGGATTCAATGAGCAGTTCTTC.

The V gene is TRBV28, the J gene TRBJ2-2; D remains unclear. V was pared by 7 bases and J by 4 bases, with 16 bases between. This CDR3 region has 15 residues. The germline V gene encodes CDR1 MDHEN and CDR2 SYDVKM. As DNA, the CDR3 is TGTGCCAGCAACCCAACTACGGGTTCCACCGGGGAGCTGTTTTTT. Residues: CASNPTTGSTGELFF.

CDR3 in amino acids: CSARRLGQGDGNSPLHF. CDR3 DNA: TGCAGTGCTAGAAGATTGGGACAGGGGGACGGAAATTCACCCCTCCACTTT. The rearrangement uses TRBV20-1 and TRBJ1-6; 11 nucleotides line up with TRBD1. The CDR3 has 17 residues. The germline V gene encodes CDR1 DFQATT and CDR2 SNEGSKA (reference sequence). V shed 2 bases and J 7 bases; nucleotides not matched to a gene: 10.

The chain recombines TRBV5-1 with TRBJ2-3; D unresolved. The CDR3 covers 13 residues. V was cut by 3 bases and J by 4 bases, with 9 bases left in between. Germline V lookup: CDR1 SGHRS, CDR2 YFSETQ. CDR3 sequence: CASSWLGSDTQYF. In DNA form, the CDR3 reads TGCGCCAGCAGCTGGTTAGGGTCAGATACGCAGTATTTT.

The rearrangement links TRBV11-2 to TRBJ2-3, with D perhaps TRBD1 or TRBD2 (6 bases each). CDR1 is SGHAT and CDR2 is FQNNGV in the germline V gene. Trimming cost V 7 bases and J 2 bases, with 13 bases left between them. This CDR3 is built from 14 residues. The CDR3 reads CASTQGRITDTQYF. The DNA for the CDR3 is TGTGCCAGCACCCAGGGGAGGATCACAGATACGCAGTATTTT.

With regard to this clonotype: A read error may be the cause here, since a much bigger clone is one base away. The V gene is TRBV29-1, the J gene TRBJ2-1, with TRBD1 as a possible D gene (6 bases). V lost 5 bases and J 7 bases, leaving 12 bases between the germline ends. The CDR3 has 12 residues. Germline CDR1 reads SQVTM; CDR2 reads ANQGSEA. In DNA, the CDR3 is TGCAGCGTTCGGGACATTCCTAATGAGCAGTTCTTC. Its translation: CSVRDIPNEQFF.

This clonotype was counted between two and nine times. The CDR3 DNA reads as TGTGCCAGCACTTTTGCGCTGGGAACTGAAGCTTTCTTT. Encoded protein: CASTFALGTEAFF. This sequence joins TRBV25-1 and TRBJ1-1; no firm D call. This CDR3 has 13 amino acids. V was trimmed by 7 bases and J by 5 bases, leaving 14 bases between them. Germline CDR1 and CDR2: MGHDK and SYGVNS.

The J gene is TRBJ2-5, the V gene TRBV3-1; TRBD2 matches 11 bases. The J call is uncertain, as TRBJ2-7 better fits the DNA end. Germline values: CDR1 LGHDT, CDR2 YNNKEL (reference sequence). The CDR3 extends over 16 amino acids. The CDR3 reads CASSQGIAGGPYEQYF. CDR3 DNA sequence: TGTGCCAGCAGCCAAGGTATAGCGGGAGGGCCTTACGAGCAGTACTTC.